The 18 T cell receptor beta chains presented below share a single source sample, sequenced in a study of blood T cell repertoires in COVID-19. Profiled with immunoSEQ multiplex PCR; TCRdb holds only in-frame clones, not every one. The profile covers roughly 120,000 clones, with around 90% appearing a single time and roughly 8% taken by the ten largest. Sample: peripheral blood. The origin of the receptors is a human donor in a cohort sampled during active COVID-19.

The V gene is TRBV18, the J gene TRBJ1-5; D is unclear. The CDR3 length is 16 residues. Trimming removed 2 bases at V and 7 bases at J, with 18 bases between. Germline-derived CDR1 and CDR2 are KGHSH and LQKENI. CDR3 protein: CASSPALRPPGQPQHF. CDR3 DNA: TGTGCCAGCTCACCAGCGCTACGACCCCCGGGGCAGCCCCAGCATTTT.

The chain recombines TRBV3-1 (or the pseudogene TRBV3-2) with TRBJ2-1; the match to TRBD2 covers 11 bases. V was clipped by 4 bases and J by 7 bases; unmatched bases: 9. The CDR3 spans 16 residues. Germline V gene lookup returns CDR1 LGHDT and CDR2 YNNKEL (reference sequence). The CDR3 region is CASSLSGTSGMNEQFF. The CDR3 coding sequence is TGTGCCAGCAGCCTGTCCGGGACTAGCGGCATGAATGAGCAGTTCTTC.

The chain couples TRBV9 to TRBJ2-5, with 7 nucleotides matching TRBD2. The CDR3 consists of 14 residues. J gave up 5 bases and V 4 bases, and 8 bases lay outside the gene matches. Looked up from germline, CDR1 is SGDLS and CDR2 is YYNGEE. The CDR3 bases are TGTGCCAGCAGCACGGGGGGAGGATCGGAGACCCAGTACTTC. The encoded protein is CASSTGGGSETQYF.

The chain joins TRBV3-1 (or the pseudogene TRBV3-2) to TRBJ1-2; 12 bases align to TRBD1. The CDR3 runs 15 residues. Losses at the gene ends were 1 base for V and 7 bases for J; bases not matched to a gene: 4. The germline V gene encodes CDR1 LGHDT and CDR2 YNNKEL (reference sequence). The CDR3, as DNA: TGTGCCAGCAGCCAAGTAGGGACAGGGGGCTCTGGCTACACCTTC. Translated: CASSQVGTGGSGYTF.

The rearrangement links TRBV14 to TRBJ1-2; D is uncertain. This CDR3 has 15 residues. V was cut by 6 bases and J by 4 bases, with 18 bases left in between. Germline CDR1 reads SGHDN; CDR2 reads FVKESK. The CDR3 spells CASSPSGGGIYGYTF. In DNA, the CDR3 is TGTGCCAGCAGTCCTTCCGGTGGAGGCATCTATGGCTACACCTTC.

The genes are TRBV27 and TRBJ2-7; tentatively, D is TRBD2 (5 bases). Germline V gene data show CDR1 as MNHEY and CDR2 as SMNVEV (reference sequence). The V end was cut by 1 base, the J end by 1 base, with 11 bases between. The CDR3 loop spans 15 amino acids. CDR3 sequence: CASSLWAGESYEQYF. The CDR3 DNA sequence: TGTGCCAGCAGTTTATGGGCCGGGGAATCCTACGAGCAGTACTTC.

The chain links TRBV7-8 to TRBJ1-6, with 7 bases that match TRBD1. The CDR3 loop spans 14 amino acids. Germline values: CDR1 SGHVS, CDR2 FQNEAQ. Unmatched junction bases numbered 5, after V lost 5 bases and J lost 7 bases. The CDR3 coding sequence is TGTGCCAGCAGCCTCCGGGACAGCAATTCACCCCTCCACTTT. Translation: CASSLRDSNSPLHF.

The V gene is TRBV6-2 or TRBV6-3, the J gene TRBJ2-1; TRBD2 agrees at 7 bases. In germline, CDR1 is MNHEY, CDR2 SVGEGT. The V and J ends lost 0 bases and 7 bases, in that order; junction bases with no gene match: 9. The CDR3 is 16 amino acids. The CDR3 DNA reads as TGTGCCAGCAGTTACTCAGGAGGGAGGGCCCGGAATGAGCAGTTCTTC. It codes for CASSYSGGRARNEQFF.

This clone was seen many times. CDR3 residues: CASSPRGRGAYEQYF. For the CDR3, the DNA is TGTGCCAGCAGCCCAAGGGGGCGGGGGGCCTACGAGCAGTACTTC. J is TRBJ2-7 and V is TRBV7-9, with a weak D call TRBD2 (8 bases). Between the trimmed V and J ends, which lost 5 bases and 2 bases, there was a span of 16 bases. This CDR3 has 15 amino acids. Germline V gives CDR1 SEHNR, CDR2 FQNEAQ (reference sequence).

CDR3 loop: CASSLTGEQYEQYF. CDR3 nucleotide sequence: TGTGCCAGCAGCTTAACGGGAGAACAGTACGAGCAGTACTTC. The rearrangement joins TRBV7-2 to TRBJ2-7; a possible D gene is TRBD2 (6 bases). The germline gives CDR1 SGHTA, CDR2 FQGNSA. The CDR3 is made up of 14 amino acids. V lost 2 bases and J lost 4, with 12 bases in between.

The rearrangement links TRBV27 to TRBJ2-1; tentatively, D is TRBD2 (7 bases). Trimming shortened V by 6 bases and J by 8 bases, and 11 bases separated the two germline ends. Germline CDR1 is MNHEY and CDR2 is SMNVEV (reference sequence). The length of the CDR3 is 12 residues. Written as DNA, the CDR3 is TGTGCCAGCAGATCCGGGGGGCATGAGCAGTTCTTC. It translates to CASRSGGHEQFF.

The V call is TRBV28, the J call TRBJ2-7; 8 bases map to TRBD1. There are 14 residues in the CDR3. The J segment lost 4 bases and the V segment lost 7 bases, leaving 9 bases of the junction unmatched. Per the germline V gene, CDR1 is MDHEN and CDR2 is SYDVKM. This CDR3 is CASTGQGFSYEQYF. The CDR3, as DNA: TGTGCCAGCACCGGACAGGGTTTCAGTTACGAGCAGTACTTC.

This CDR3 is CASSPARARSGELFF. The CDR3 DNA is TGCGCCAGCAGCCCCGCGAGGGCGAGGAGCGGGGAGCTGTTTTTT. This rearrangement joins TRBV5-1 to TRBJ2-2; TRBD2 might be the D (5 bases). Germline V gene lookup returns CDR1 SGHRS and CDR2 YFSETQ. The CDR3 covers 15 residues. Trimming took off 4 bases at V and 7 bases at J, with 17 bases between the two ends.

The chain joins TRBV7-3 to TRBJ1-4, with D unclear. The length of the CDR3 is 13 residues. The germline gives CDR1 SGHTA, CDR2 FQGTGA. The ends were cut back, 6 bases at V and 5 bases at J, with 10 bases in the middle. This CDR3 is CASRFEVNEKLFF. The CDR3 nucleotides read TGTGCCAGCAGGTTCGAGGTCAATGAAAAACTGTTTTTT.

The V call is TRBV19, the J call TRBJ2-3, with 8 bases identical to TRBD1. CDR1 and CDR2 (germline): LNHDA, SQIVND (reference sequence). With 5 bases clipped from V and 3 bases from J, the junction kept 10 bases outside the gene matches. The CDR3 has 16 amino acids. CDR3 sequence: CASSGGTGGDTDTQYF. The CDR3 DNA sequence: TGTGCCAGTAGTGGAGGGACAGGTGGGGATACAGATACGCAGTATTTT.

A few counts support this clone. V and J are TRBV19 and TRBJ1-4; no firm D call. V was shortened by 5 bases and J by 8 bases, with 12 bases between the two germline ends. The CDR3 is made up of 13 amino acids. Germline V gene lookup returns CDR1 LNHDA and CDR2 SQIVND (reference sequence). The CDR3 DNA sequence: TGTGCCAGTAGTCGCAGGTTAGGAGAAAAACTGTTTTTT. It specifies CASSRRLGEKLFF.

V and J are TRBV6-4 and TRBJ2-7; D gene uncertain. The CDR3 totals 13 residues. In germline, CDR1 is MRHNA, CDR2 SNTAGT. The V and J ends lost 3 bases and 5 bases respectively, with 11 bases between them. The DNA for the CDR3 is TGTGCCAGCAGTGAGTCTCCGGCGGACGAGCAGTACTTC. Residues: CASSESPADEQYF.

The chain couples TRBV13 to TRBJ1-1; D is unclear. The germline V gene encodes CDR1 PRHDT and CDR2 FYEKMQ (reference sequence). This CDR3 comprises 13 residues. V lost 5 bases and J 7 bases, leaving 14 bases between the germline ends. CDR3 loop: CASSPRRGGEAFF. In nucleotides, the CDR3 is TGTGCCAGCAGCCCCCGCCGCGGAGGTGAAGCTTTCTTT.